This passage covers 26 T cell receptor beta chains from one sample sequenced in a study of control samples from healthy donors and cancer patients. The assay was immunoSEQ multiplex PCR, and TCRdb's table has in-frame clones only and misses some. The data show approximately 97,000 clones, 70% to 90% seen once. Sequencing was performed on blood. These receptors were taken from a man under 40 in good health.

The chain joins TRBV4-1 to TRBJ1-1, with D maybe TRBD1 (5 bases). The CDR3 runs 15 residues. Trimming removed 1 base at V and 7 bases at J, with 16 bases between. Germline-derived CDR1 and CDR2 are MGHRA and YSYEKL. This CDR3 reads CASSQGDLEFNEAFF. For the CDR3, the DNA is TGCGCCAGCAGCCAAGGGGACCTCGAGTTTAATGAAGCTTTCTTT.

The genes are TRBV2 and TRBJ2-2; D remains ambiguous. The germline V gene has CDR1 SNHLY and CDR2 FYNNEI. Trimming pared 6 bases from V and 2 bases from J, leaving 4 bases between. CDR3 length equals 12 residues. The CDR3 nucleotides are TGTGCCAGCAGCCTAAACACCGGGGAGCTGTTTTTT. It yields the protein CASSLNTGELFF.

This sequence joins TRBV19 and TRBJ1-2, with a possible D match to TRBD1 (5 bases). V was trimmed by 3 bases and J by 1 base, leaving 12 bases between them. Per the germline V gene, CDR1 is LNHDA and CDR2 is SQIVND (reference sequence). The CDR3 contains 15 residues. The CDR3 coding sequence is TGTGCCAGTAGTATGTCGGGACGGGATAACTATGGCTACACCTTC. Translated, it gives CASSMSGRDNYGYTF. Based on the CDR3 plus reference TRBV19 and TRBJ1-2, the full variable domain is DGGITQSPKYLFRKEGQNVTLSCEQNLNHDAMYWYRQDPGQGLRLIYYSQIVNDFQKGDIAEGYSVSREKKESFPLTVTSAQKNPTAFYLCASSMSGRDNYGYTFGSGTRLTVV.

The rearrangement links TRBV6-4 to TRBJ1-2; possibly TRBD1 for D (6 bases). The CDR3 is 14 amino acids. V was shortened by 2 bases and J by 5 bases, with 12 bases between the two germline ends. CDR1 is MRHNA, CDR2 SNTAGT, per germline. The CDR3 DNA reads as TGTGCCAGCAGTGACCCTGGGGGCCCTTATGGCTACACCTTC. Residues: CASSDPGGPYGYTF.

The CDR3 reads CASSLWVAGFTDTQYF. For the CDR3, the DNA is TGCGCCAGCAGCCTTTGGGTAGCGGGATTCACAGATACGCAGTATTTT. The chain combines TRBV10-2 with TRBJ2-3; 8 positions agree with TRBD2. V lost 6 bases, J lost 2 bases, and 10 bases stayed unmatched. The CDR3 runs 16 residues. From germline, CDR1 is WSHSY and CDR2 SAAADI.

The chain employs TRBV27 and TRBJ2-1; TRBD1 is a possible D gene (5 bases). This CDR3 is built from 15 residues. V was shortened by 8 bases and J by 5 bases, with 19 bases between the two germline ends. The germline gives CDR1 MNHEY, CDR2 SMNVEV (reference sequence). In DNA, the CDR3 is TGTGCCAGCGGCCTTCTGCCAGGGTCCCACAATGAGCAGTTCTTC. Its translation: CASGLLPGSHNEQFF.

This clone was recorded once. The chain links TRBV5-8 to TRBJ2-3; 8 bases are a match to TRBD1. Trimming took 4 bases from V and 3 from J; bases not matched to a gene: 13. This CDR3 is 17 amino acids long. CDR1 SGHTS and CDR2 YDEGEE come from the germline V gene. CDR3 coding DNA: TGTGCCAGCAGCCCGGGACAGGACACTGCAGGGACAGATACGCAGTATTTT. This gives the protein CASSPGQDTAGTDTQYF.

This clone was seen a handful of times. The V and J genes are TRBV28 and TRBJ1-1; D may be TRBD1 (5 bases). This CDR3 contains 15 residues. V lost 4 bases and J 4 bases, leaving 16 bases between the germline ends. CDR1 is MDHEN, CDR2 SYDVKM, per germline. The CDR3 loop reads CASSSVLGGATEAFF. The CDR3 bases are TGTGCCAGCAGTTCGGTCCTTGGTGGGGCCACTGAAGCTTTCTTT.

This chain connects TRBV12-5 to TRBJ2-3; TRBD2 matches 10 bases. Germline CDR1 is LGHNT and CDR2 is FRNRAP. The CDR3 is 17 amino acids. The J segment lost 7 bases and the V segment lost 3 bases, leaving 13 bases of the junction unmatched. The CDR3 coding sequence is TGTGCTAGTGGTTTTTCTACCCTAGCGGGAGCAGAGAATACGCAGTATTTT. Its protein is CASGFSTLAGAENTQYF.

V and J are TRBV11-3 and TRBJ2-2; D is uncertain. The CDR3 is 13 residues long. V was pared by 3 bases and J by 8 bases, with 10 bases between. The V gene's germline CDR1 is SGHNT and CDR2 YENEEA. The CDR3: CASSFRFPGELFF. CDR3 DNA: TGTGCCAGCAGCTTTCGCTTTCCAGGGGAGCTGTTTTTT. The full variable domain, rest sourced from reference TRBV11-3 and TRBJ2-2, is EAGVVQSPRYKIIEKKQPVAFWCNPISGHNTLYWYLQNLGQGPELLIRYENEEAVDDSQLPKDRFSAERLKGVDSTLKIQPAELGDSAVYLCASSFRFPGELFFGEGSRLTVL.

The rearrangement joins TRBV25-1 to TRBJ2-5; 11 bases map to TRBD1. Germline CDR1 MGHDK, CDR2 SYGVNS. CDR3 length: 15 residues. Trimming at V came to 2 bases and at J to 6 bases, leaving 5 bases not matched to a gene. CDR3 protein: CASSEGTGGKKTQYF. In DNA form, the CDR3 reads TGTGCCAGCAGTGAAGGGACAGGGGGTAAGAAGACCCAGTACTTC. The variable domain in full, with the rest retrieved from reference TRBV25-1 and TRBJ2-5, is EADIYQTPRYLVIGTGKKITLECSQTMGHDKMYWYQQDPGMELHLIHYSYGVNSTEKGDLSSESTVSRIRTEHFPLTLESARPSHTSQYLCASSEGTGGKKTQYFGPGTRLLVL.

This chain joins TRBV6-5 and TRBJ2-1; 10 bases map to TRBD2. The V segment lost 4 bases and the J segment 6 bases; nucleotides outside the gene matches: 6. CDR1 and CDR2 (germline): MNHEY, SVGAGI. CDR3 length equals 15 residues. The CDR3 region has the DNA TGTGCCAGCAGTTTGGGGGGGACTAGCGTCAATGAGCAGTTCTTC. Residues: CASSLGGTSVNEQFF.

This sequence joins TRBV29-1 and TRBJ2-1, with D perhaps matching TRBD1 (6 bases). This CDR3 is built from 11 residues. Germline CDR1 and CDR2: SQVTM and ANQGSEA. Trimming took off 3 bases at V and 8 bases at J, with 8 bases between the two ends. The CDR3 spells CSVEGADEQFF. CDR3 nucleotides: TGCAGCGTTGAGGGGGCAGATGAGCAGTTCTTC.

This clone occurred a few times. This sequence joins TRBV2 and TRBJ2-5; a possible D gene is TRBD2 (5 bases). The V end was cut by 6 bases, the J end by 4 bases, with 12 bases between. Germline CDR1 reads SNHLY; CDR2 reads FYNNEI. The CDR3 covers 13 residues. The CDR3 region is CASRRRVGETQYF. Here the CDR3 DNA reads TGTGCCAGCAGGAGGCGGGTGGGAGAGACCCAGTACTTC.

The V gene is TRBV15, the J gene TRBJ2-5; perhaps D is TRBD1 or TRBD2 (6 bases each). CDR3 length: 16 residues. Germline values: CDR1 LNHNV, CDR2 YYDKDF (reference sequence). The V end was cut by 5 bases, the J end by 1 base, with 17 bases between. The CDR3 sequence: CATSGGGAVAQETQYF. The DNA of the CDR3 is TGTGCCACCAGCGGAGGGGGAGCGGTCGCCCAAGAGACCCAGTACTTC.

The chain has TRBV27 and TRBJ1-1; the D gene is possibly TRBD1 (6 bases). CDR3 length: 14 amino acids. The germline V and J ends were trimmed by 5 bases and 4 bases, with 14 bases remaining between them. Looked up from germline, CDR1 is MNHEY and CDR2 is SMNVEV (reference sequence). The CDR3 coding sequence is TGTGCCAGCAGTCCAACCCTCAGGGGCACTGAAGCTTTCTTT. As protein: CASSPTLRGTEAFF.

The chain links TRBV7-6 to TRBJ2-7; no reliable D call. The germline gives CDR1 SGHVS, CDR2 FNYEAQ. This CDR3 is built from 16 residues. V lost 2 bases to trimming and J lost 3 bases, with 17 bases between them. The CDR3 loop is CASSLYDSTPNYEQYF. CDR3 in DNA: TGTGCCAGCAGCTTATATGACTCCACCCCGAACTACGAGCAGTACTTC.

The V and J genes are TRBV19 and TRBJ1-4, with 11 bases lining up with TRBD1. CDR3 length: 17 amino acids. V was pared by 2 bases and J by 1 base, with 3 bases of the junction left unmatched. The V gene's germline CDR1 is LNHDA and CDR2 SQIVND (reference sequence). CDR3 DNA: TGTGCCAGTAGTATAATGGGGACAGGGGGAACTAATGAAAAACTGTTTTTT. The encoded protein is CASSIMGTGGTNEKLFF.

The gene calls are TRBV6-4 and TRBJ2-2; 9 bases line up with TRBD2. CDR3 length: 18 residues. Germline trimming cut 8 bases from V and 5 bases from J; bases unmatched to any gene: 18. In germline, CDR1 is MRHNA, CDR2 SNTAGT. CDR3 DNA sequence: TGTGCCAGCTCCACTTCCTATAGCGGGAGCATGAGGACCGGGGAGCTGTTTTTT. As protein: CASSTSYSGSMRTGELFF.

The chain links TRBV2 to TRBJ2-5, with 9 bases identical to TRBD1. CDR1 and CDR2 (germline): SNHLY, FYNNEI. J gave up 4 bases and V 5 bases, and 5 bases lay outside the gene matches. The CDR3 loop spans 14 amino acids. The CDR3 DNA reads as TGTGCCAGCAGTCTGACAGGGGGGTCAGAGACCCAGTACTTC. Translating gives CASSLTGGSETQYF. The full variable domain, completed using reference TRBV2 and TRBJ2-5, is EPEVTQTPSHQVTQMGQEVILRCVPISNHLYFYWYRQILGQKVEFLVSFYNNEISEKSEIFDDQFSVERPDGSNFTLKIRSTKLEDSAMYFCASSLTGGSETQYFGPGTRLLVL.

The chain recombines TRBV30 with TRBJ1-4; D uncertain. V gave up 0 bases and J gave up 2 bases, with 4 bases separating them. Germline V CDR1 and CDR2: GTSNPN, SVGIG (reference sequence). The CDR3 spans 13 residues. The CDR3 here is CAWSVRTNEKLFF. DNA of the CDR3: TGTGCCTGGAGTGTACGGACTAATGAAAAACTGTTTTTT.

The chain links TRBV19 to TRBJ2-5, with a possible D match to TRBD2 (6 bases). The germline gives CDR1 LNHDA, CDR2 SQIVND (reference sequence). V was trimmed by 1 base and J by 5 bases, leaving 17 bases between them. CDR3 size: 16 residues. The CDR3: CASSIGSSANWETQYF. CDR3 sequence (DNA): TGTGCCAGTAGTATAGGTTCTAGCGCAAACTGGGAGACCCAGTACTTC.

This chain uses TRBV28 with TRBJ2-3; tentative D call: TRBD2 (7 bases). The V end lost 6 bases, the J end lost 2 bases, and 18 bases lay between the germline ends. The CDR3 length is 16 residues. Looked up from germline, CDR1 is MDHEN and CDR2 is SYDVKM. CDR3 in DNA: TGTGCCAGCAGACCCGAGCGGGGACAACCCACAGATACGCAGTATTTT. Translating gives CASRPERGQPTDTQYF.

The chain joins TRBV7-9 to TRBJ2-2, with D uncertain. The CDR3 sequence is 10 residues long. Germline lookup yields CDR1 SEHNR and CDR2 FQNEAQ (reference sequence). Trimming took 3 bases from V and 10 from J, leaving 3 bases between them. CDR3 in amino acids: CASSFEELFF. CDR3 DNA: TGTGCCAGCAGCTTCGAGGAGCTGTTTTTT.

The chain employs TRBV7-2 and TRBJ2-1; no clear D gene. V gave up 5 bases and J gave up 6 bases, with 14 bases separating them. Germline CDR1 is SGHTA and CDR2 is FQGNSA. This CDR3 contains 14 residues. In DNA, the CDR3 is TGTGCCAGCAGCACCCGATTCGGCCGCAATGAGCAGTTCTTC. Amino acid sequence: CASSTRFGRNEQFF.

This clone was seen once. The rearrangement joins TRBV4-1 to TRBJ2-6; no firm D call. The CDR3 extends over 14 amino acids. The V gene's germline CDR1 is MGHRA and CDR2 YSYEKL. The germline V and J ends were trimmed by 2 bases and 0 bases, with 2 bases remaining between them. The CDR3 DNA follows: TGCGCCAGCAGCCAAAGCTCTGGGGCCAACGTCCTGACTTTC. It yields the protein CASSQSSGANVLTF.